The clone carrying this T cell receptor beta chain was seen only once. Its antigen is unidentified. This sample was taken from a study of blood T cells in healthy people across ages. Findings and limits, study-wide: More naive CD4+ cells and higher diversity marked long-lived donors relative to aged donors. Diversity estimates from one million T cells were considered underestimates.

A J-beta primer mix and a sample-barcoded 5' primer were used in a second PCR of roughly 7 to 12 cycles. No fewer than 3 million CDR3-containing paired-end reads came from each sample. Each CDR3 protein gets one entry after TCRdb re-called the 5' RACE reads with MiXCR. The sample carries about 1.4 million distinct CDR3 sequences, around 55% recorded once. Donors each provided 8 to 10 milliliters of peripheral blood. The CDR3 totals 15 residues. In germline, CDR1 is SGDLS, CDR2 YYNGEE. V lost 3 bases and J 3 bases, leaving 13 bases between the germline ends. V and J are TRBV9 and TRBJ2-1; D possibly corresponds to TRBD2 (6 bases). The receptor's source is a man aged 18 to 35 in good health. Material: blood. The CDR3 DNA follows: TGTGCCAGCAGCGCGGCTGACGGGAGCTACAATGAGCAGTTCTTC. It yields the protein CASSAADGSYNEQFF.